The rows below give T cell receptor beta chains drawn from one sample of a study of T cell responses to AZD1222 COVID-19 vaccine. Profiling relied on immunoSEQ multiplex PCR, and the TCRdb table lists in-frame clones only, not all of them. The sample lists under 35,000 clones; around 87% were seen once. Sequences were derived from peripheral blood, sampled 28 days after the second AZD1222 dose. The receptor source for this set is an adult who received the AZD1222 COVID-19 vaccine. Both conserved end residues are part of each CDR3. D genes are given only for firm matches.

J gene: TRBJ1-2; D gene: -; V gene: TRBV7-2; CDR3 protein: CASSPFLTGDYGYTF
J gene: TRBJ1-2; D gene: -; V gene: TRBV11-2; CDR3 protein: CASSLGQGYTF
J gene: TRBJ1-4; D gene: -; V gene: TRBV2; CDR3 protein: CASSGGVKYEKLFF
J gene: TRBJ1-1; D gene: TRBD1; V gene: TRBV6-5; CDR3 protein: CASSSGQENTEAFF
J gene: TRBJ2-6; D gene: -; V gene: TRBV5-1; CDR3 protein: CASSRTGSGANVLTF
J gene: TRBJ1-2; D gene: TRBD1; V gene: TRBV5-5; CDR3 protein: CASSPSWAGGLARYGYTF
J gene: TRBJ1-4; D gene: -; V gene: TRBV10-3; CDR3 protein: CAISESIQGPNEKLFF
J gene: TRBJ2-1; D gene: -; V gene: TRBV5-1; CDR3 protein: CASSLENPNEQFF
J gene: TRBJ2-7; D gene: -; V gene: TRBV28; CDR3 protein: CASFGATGTYEQYF
J gene: TRBJ1-1; D gene: -; V gene: TRBV19; CDR3 protein: CASSPADLGVGNTEAFF
J gene: TRBJ2-3; D gene: -; V gene: TRBV30; CDR3 protein: CAWSVLTDTQYF
J gene: TRBJ1-2; D gene: -; V gene: TRBV5-6; CDR3 protein: CASSVGRSYGYTF
J gene: TRBJ1-1; D gene: -; V gene: TRBV27; CDR3 protein: CASSQWTGRAEAFF
J gene: TRBJ2-1; D gene: -; V gene: TRBV7-3; CDR3 protein: CASSPQTGRGDEQFF
J gene: TRBJ1-5; D gene: -; V gene: TRBV19; CDR3 protein: CASSMLDRLYSNQPQHF
J gene: TRBJ2-7; D gene: -; V gene: TRBV6-5; CDR3 protein: CASSYPGRIYEQYF
J gene: TRBJ1-2; D gene: TRBD1; V gene: TRBV16; CDR3 protein: CASSQGQGYSYGYTF
J gene: TRBJ2-7; D gene: -; V gene: TRBV6-5; CDR3 protein: CASSTPREQYF
J gene: TRBJ2-2; D gene: -; V gene: TRBV19; CDR3 protein: CASRVRGNTGELFF
J gene: TRBJ2-1; D gene: -; V gene: TRBV29-1; CDR3 protein: CSVDRGGNEQFF
J gene: TRBJ2-2; D gene: TRBD1; V gene: TRBV5-4; CDR3 protein: CASSLGVGQGHTGELFF
J gene: TRBJ1-2; D gene: -; V gene: TRBV2; CDR3 protein: CASSDRRGYGYTF
J gene: TRBJ2-5; D gene: TRBD2; V gene: TRBV7-2; CDR3 protein: CASRGLAVETQYF
J gene: TRBJ1-2; D gene: -; V gene: TRBV6-5; CDR3 protein: CAISPGNIANYGYTF
J gene: TRBJ2-1; D gene: -; V gene: TRBV4-3; CDR3 protein: CASSQEPGRDPRNEQFF